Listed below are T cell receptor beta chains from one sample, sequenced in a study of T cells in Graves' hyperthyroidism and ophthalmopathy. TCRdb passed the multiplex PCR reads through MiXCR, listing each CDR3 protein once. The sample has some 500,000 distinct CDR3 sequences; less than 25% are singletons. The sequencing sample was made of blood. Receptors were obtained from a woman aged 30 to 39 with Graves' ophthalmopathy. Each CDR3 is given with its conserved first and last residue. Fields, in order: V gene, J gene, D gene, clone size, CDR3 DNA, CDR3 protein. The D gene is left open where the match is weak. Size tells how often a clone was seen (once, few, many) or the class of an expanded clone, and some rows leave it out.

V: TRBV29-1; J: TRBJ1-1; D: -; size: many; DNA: TGCAGCGTTTTCTACAGGAAGGTTTTGAACACTGAAGCTTTCTTT; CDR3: CSVFYRKVLNTEAFF
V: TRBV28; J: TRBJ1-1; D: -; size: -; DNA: TGTGCCAGCCATTCCAACACTGAAGCTTTCTTT; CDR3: CASHSNTEAFF
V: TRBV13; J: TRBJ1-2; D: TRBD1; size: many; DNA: TGTGCCAGCAGCGCGGACAGGGCACCCTATGGCTACACCTTC; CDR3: CASSADRAPYGYTF
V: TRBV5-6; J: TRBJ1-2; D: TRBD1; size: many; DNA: TGTGCCAGCAGCTTTACAGGGGGTTATGGCTATGGCTACACCTTC; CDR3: CASSFTGGYGYGYTF
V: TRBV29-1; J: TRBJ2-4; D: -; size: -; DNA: TGCAGCGTTGAAGAACAGGTGAAAAACATTCAGTACTTC; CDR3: CSVEEQVKNIQYF
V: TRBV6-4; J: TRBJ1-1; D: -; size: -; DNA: TGTGCCAGCAGTGACAGGTTTGCCACTGAAGCTTTCTTT; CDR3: CASSDRFATEAFF
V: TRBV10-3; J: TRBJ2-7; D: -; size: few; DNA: TGTGCCATCAGTGAATCGATGGGTGTGACAGCACTAATCGACGAGCAGTACTTC; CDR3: CAISESMGVTALIDEQYF
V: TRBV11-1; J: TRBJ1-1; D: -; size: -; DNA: TGTGCCAGCAGCCGCAAAGGCTCGGGAGGGGGTACTGAAGCTTTCTTT; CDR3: CASSRKGSGGGTEAFF
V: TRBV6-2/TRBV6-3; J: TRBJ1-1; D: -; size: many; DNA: TGTGCCAGCAACCACTTGGGGGATACCACTGAAGCTTTCTTT; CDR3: CASNHLGDTTEAFF
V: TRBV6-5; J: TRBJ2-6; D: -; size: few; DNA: TGTGCCAGCAGTTACGGTTCCTCTGGGGCCAACGTCCTGACTTTC; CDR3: CASSYGSSGANVLTF
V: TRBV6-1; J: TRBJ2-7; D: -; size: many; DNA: TGTGCCAGCAGTGAAAGTCGGACTATCTACGAGCAGTACTTC; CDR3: CASSESRTIYEQYF
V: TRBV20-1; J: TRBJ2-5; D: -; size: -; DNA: TGCAGAACAGCCGGGTTTCAAGAGACCCAGTACTTC; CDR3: CRTAGFQETQYF
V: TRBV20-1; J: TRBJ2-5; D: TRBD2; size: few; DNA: TGCAGTGCTAGGGTGGTAGCGGGAGACGAGACCCAGTACTTC; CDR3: CSARVVAGDETQYF
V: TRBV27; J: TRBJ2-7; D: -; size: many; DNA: TGTGCCAGCAGTTCCCCCCGGGACGAGCAGTACTTC; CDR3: CASSSPRDEQYF
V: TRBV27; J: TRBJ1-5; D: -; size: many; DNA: TGTGCCAGCAGTCCCGACGGGATTTTTATACAGCCCCAGCATTTT; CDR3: CASSPDGIFIQPQHF
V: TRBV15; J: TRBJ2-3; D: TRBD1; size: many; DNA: TGTGCCACATCTGACAGGGGACCCACAGATACGCAGTATTTT; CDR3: CATSDRGPTDTQYF
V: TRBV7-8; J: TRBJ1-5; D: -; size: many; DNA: TGTGCCAGCACCCGGGGCAGGAGCAATCAGCCCCAGCATTTT; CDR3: CASTRGRSNQPQHF
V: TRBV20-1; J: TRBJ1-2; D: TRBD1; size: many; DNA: TGCAGTGCTCCAAAGGACAGGGTCGGTGACTATGGCTACACCTTC; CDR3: CSAPKDRVGDYGYTF
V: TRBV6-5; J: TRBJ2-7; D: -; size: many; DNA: TGTGCCAGCAGTGGTACTCGATACGAGCAGTACTTC; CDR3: CASSGTRYEQYF
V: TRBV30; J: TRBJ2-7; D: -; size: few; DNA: TGTGCCTGGAGTGATATAGTCGAGCAGTACTTC; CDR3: CAWSDIVEQYF
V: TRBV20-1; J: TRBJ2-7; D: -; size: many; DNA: TGCAGTGCTAGAAACCAGCAAGTTGGGGTAACCTACGAGCAGTACTTC; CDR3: CSARNQQVGVTYEQYF
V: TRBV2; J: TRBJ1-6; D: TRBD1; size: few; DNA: TGTGCCAGCAGTGAAAGAATCCTTAGGGGGCAGATCAGTAATTCACCCCTCCACTTT; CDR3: CASSERILRGQISNSPLHF
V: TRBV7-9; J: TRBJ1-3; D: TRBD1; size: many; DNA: TGTGCCAGCAGCCCCGGCCGCGACAGGGCGCGAAACACCATATATTTT; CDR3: CASSPGRDRARNTIYF
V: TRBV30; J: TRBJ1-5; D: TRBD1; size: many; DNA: TGTGCCTGGACCGGGACAGACAATCAGCCCCAGCATTTT; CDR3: CAWTGTDNQPQHF